This T cell receptor beta chain is drawn from a study of patients and donors after allogeneic stem cell transplantation. This CDR3 spans 17 amino acids. J gave up 2 bases and V 3 bases, and 6 bases lay outside the gene matches. Germline lookup yields CDR1 LNHDA and CDR2 SQIVND (reference sequence). One entry per CDR3 protein results from TCRdb running MiXCR on the RT-PCR reads. Of approximately 200,000 distinct CDR3 sequences in the sample, around 40% were seen once. The sequence came from a human donor who was either an allogeneic HSCT recipient or a stem cell or donor lymphocyte infusion donor (not recorded which). It is not recorded whose cells these are; they may come from a transplant donor. The chain couples TRBV19 to TRBJ2-1; 11 bases fit TRBD2. Sequencing was done on a sample of blood, either unsorted or a sorted T cell fraction (not recorded which). The CDR3 protein is CASSITLAGGTYNEQFF. The CDR3 coding sequence is TGTGCCAGTAGTATTACCCTAGCGGGGGGAACCTACAATGAGCAGTTCTTC. Together with reference TRBV19 and TRBJ2-1, the CDR3 gives the full variable domain: DGGITQSPKYLFRKEGQNVTLSCEQNLNHDAMYWYRQDPGQGLRLIYYSQIVNDFQKGDIAEGYSVSREKKESFPLTVTSAQKNPTAFYLCASSITLAGGTYNEQFFGPGTRLTVL.